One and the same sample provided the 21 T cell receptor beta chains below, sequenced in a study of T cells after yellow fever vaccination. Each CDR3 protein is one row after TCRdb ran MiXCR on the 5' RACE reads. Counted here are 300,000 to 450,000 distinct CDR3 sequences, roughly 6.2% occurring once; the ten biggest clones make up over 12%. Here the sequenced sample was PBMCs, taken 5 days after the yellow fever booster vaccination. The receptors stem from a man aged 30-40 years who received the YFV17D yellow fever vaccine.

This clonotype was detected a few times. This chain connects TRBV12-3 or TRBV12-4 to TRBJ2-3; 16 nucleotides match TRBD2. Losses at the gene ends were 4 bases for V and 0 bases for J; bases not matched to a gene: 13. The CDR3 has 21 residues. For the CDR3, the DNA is TGTGCCAGCAGTTCCCGGGGACTCTTGGGACTAGCGGGAGGGAGCACAGATACGCAGTATTTT. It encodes CASSSRGLLGLAGGSTDTQYF.

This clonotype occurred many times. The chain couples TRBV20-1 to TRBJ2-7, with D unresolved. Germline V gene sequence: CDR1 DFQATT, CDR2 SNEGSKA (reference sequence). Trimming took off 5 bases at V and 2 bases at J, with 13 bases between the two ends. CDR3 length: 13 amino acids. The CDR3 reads CSAARSAPYEQYF. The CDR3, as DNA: TGCAGTGCTGCTAGAAGTGCCCCCTACGAGCAGTACTTC.

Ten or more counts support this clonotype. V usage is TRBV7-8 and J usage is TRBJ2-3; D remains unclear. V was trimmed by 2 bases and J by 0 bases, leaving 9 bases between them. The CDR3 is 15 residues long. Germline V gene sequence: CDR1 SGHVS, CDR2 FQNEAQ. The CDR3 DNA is TGTGCCAGCAGCTTACCTCGGGCCAGCACAGATACGCAGTATTTT. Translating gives CASSLPRASTDTQYF.

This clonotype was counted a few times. The CDR3 bases are TGTGCCAGCTCATGGGGGACTAACGGTGATACGCAGTATTTT. This translates into CASSWGTNGDTQYF. The rearrangement joins TRBV18 to TRBJ2-3, with 7 bases identical to TRBD2. Germline V gives CDR1 KGHSH, CDR2 LQKENI. The CDR3 is 14 amino acids. The V and J ends lost 5 bases and 6 bases, in that order; junction bases with no gene match: 8.

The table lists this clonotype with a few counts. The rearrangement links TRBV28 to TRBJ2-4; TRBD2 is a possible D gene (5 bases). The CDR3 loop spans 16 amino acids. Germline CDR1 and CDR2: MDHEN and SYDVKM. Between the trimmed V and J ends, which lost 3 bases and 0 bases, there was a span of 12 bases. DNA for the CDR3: TGTGCCAGCAGTTTGGAGGTGGGAGTAGCCAAAAACATTCAGTACTTC. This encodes CASSLEVGVAKNIQYF.

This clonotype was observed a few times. The CDR3: CASSHQGQGETQYF. The CDR3 nucleotides read TGTGCCAGCAGTCACCAAGGACAGGGAGAGACCCAGTACTTC. The chain has TRBV12-3 or TRBV12-4 and TRBJ2-5, with 8 bases fitting TRBD1. Trimming removed 5 bases from V and 4 bases from J; junction bases left unmatched: 6. The CDR3 has 14 amino acids.

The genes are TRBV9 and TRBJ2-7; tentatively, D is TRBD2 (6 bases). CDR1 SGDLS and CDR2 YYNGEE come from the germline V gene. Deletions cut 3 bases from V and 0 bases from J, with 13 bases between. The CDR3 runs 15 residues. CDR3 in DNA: TGTGCCAGCAGCGCAACGGGACTCAGCTCCTACGAGCAGTACTTC. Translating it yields CASSATGLSSYEQYF.

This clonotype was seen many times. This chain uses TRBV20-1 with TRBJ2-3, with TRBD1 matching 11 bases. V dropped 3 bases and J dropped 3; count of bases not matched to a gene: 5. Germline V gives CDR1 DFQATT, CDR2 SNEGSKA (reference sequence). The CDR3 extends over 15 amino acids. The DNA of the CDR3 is TGCAGTGCTAGGAAGGGGACAGGGGGTACAGATACGCAGTATTTT. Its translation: CSARKGTGGTDTQYF.

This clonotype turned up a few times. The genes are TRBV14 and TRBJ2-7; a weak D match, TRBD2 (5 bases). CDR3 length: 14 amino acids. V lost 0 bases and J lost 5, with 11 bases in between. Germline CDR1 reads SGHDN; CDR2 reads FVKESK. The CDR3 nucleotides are TGTGCCAGCAGCCAAGAGAACTTGGGAGACGAGCAGTACTTC. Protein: CASSQENLGDEQYF.

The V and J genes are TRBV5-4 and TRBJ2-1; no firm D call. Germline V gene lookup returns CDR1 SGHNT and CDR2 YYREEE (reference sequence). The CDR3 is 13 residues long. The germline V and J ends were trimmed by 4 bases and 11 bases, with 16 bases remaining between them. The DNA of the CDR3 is TGTGCCAGCAGCCCCACTTGGGGTGATCAGCAGTTCTTC. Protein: CASSPTWGDQQFF. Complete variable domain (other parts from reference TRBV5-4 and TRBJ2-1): ETGVTQSPTHLIKTRGQQVTLRCSSQSGHNTVSWYQQALGQGPQFIFQYYREEENGRGNFPPRFSGLQFPNYSSELNVNALELDDSALYLCASSPTWGDQQFFGPGTRLTVL.

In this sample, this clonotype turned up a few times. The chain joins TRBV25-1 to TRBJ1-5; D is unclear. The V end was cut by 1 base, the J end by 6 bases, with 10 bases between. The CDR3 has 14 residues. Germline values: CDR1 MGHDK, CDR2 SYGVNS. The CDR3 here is CASSESDLGQPQHF. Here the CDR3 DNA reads TGTGCCAGCAGTGAATCCGACTTGGGTCAGCCCCAGCATTTT.

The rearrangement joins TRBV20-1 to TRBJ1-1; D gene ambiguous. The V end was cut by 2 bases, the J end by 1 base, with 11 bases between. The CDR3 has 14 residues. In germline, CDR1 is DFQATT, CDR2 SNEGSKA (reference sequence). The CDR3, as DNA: TGCAGTGCTAGAAGTGTCCGAGGGAACACTGAAGCTTTCTTT. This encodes CSARSVRGNTEAFF.

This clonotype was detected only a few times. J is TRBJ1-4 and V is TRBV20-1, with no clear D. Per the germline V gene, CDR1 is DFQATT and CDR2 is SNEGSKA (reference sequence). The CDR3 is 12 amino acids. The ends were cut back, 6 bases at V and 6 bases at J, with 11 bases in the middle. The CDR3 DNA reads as TGCAGTGCGAGATCTATAGATGAAAAACTGTTTTTT. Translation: CSARSIDEKLFF.

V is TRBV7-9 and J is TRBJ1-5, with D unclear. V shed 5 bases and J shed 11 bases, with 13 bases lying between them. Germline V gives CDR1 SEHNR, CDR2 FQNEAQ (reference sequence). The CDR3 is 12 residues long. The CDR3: CASSGLERAQHF. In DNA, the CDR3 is TGTGCCAGCAGCGGGCTGGAACGGGCCCAGCATTTT.

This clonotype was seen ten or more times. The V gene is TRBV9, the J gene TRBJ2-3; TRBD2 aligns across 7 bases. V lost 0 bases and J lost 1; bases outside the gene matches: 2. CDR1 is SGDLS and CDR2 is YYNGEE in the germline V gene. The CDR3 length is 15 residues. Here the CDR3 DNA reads TGTGCCAGCAGCGTAGGCGGGAGAGGCACAGATACGCAGTATTTT. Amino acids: CASSVGGRGTDTQYF.

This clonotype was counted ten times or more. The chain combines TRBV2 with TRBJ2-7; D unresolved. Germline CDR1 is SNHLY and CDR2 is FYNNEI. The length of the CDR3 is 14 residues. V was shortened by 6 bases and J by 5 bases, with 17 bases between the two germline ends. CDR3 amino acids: CASRGRATSHEQYF. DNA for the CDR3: TGTGCCAGCAGAGGGCGCGCCACCAGCCACGAGCAGTACTTC.

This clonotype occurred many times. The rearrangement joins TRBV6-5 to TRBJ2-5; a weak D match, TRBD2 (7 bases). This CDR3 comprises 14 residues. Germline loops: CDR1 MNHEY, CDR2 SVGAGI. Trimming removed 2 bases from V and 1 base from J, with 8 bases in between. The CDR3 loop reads CASSYGGAQETQYF. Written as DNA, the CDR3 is TGTGCCAGCAGTTACGGGGGGGCCCAAGAGACCCAGTACTTC.

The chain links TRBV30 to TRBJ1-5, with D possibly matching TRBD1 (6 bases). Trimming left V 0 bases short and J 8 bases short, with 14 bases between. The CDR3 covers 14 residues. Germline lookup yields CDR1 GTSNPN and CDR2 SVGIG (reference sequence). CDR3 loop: CAWSVGPGAKPQHF. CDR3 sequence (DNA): TGTGCCTGGAGTGTGGGGCCAGGGGCGAAGCCCCAGCATTTT.

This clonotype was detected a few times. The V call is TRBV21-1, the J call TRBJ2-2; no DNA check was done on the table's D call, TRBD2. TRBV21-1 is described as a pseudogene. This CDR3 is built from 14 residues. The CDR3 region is CAREGGLLPGELFF. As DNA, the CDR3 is TGTGCCAGGGAAGGAGGGCTTCTACCCGGGGAGCTGTTTTTT.

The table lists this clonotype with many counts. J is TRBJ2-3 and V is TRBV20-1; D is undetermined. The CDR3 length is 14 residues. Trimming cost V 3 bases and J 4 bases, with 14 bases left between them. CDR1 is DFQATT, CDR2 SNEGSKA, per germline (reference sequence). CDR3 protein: CSARYWSGSDTQYF. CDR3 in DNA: TGCAGTGCTAGGTACTGGTCTGGCTCAGATACGCAGTATTTT.

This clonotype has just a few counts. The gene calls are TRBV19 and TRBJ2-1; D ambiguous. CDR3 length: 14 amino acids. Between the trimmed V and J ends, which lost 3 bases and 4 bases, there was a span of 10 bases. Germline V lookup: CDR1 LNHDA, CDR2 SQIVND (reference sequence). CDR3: CASSIQLTYNEQFF. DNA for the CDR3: TGTGCCAGTAGTATTCAACTAACGTACAATGAGCAGTTCTTC. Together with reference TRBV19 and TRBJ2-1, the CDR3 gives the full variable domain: DGGITQSPKYLFRKEGQNVTLSCEQNLNHDAMYWYRQDPGQGLRLIYYSQIVNDFQKGDIAEGYSVSREKKESFPLTVTSAQKNPTAFYLCASSIQLTYNEQFFGPGTRLTVL.